This T cell receptor (beta chain) appears in the sequencing data of a study of blood T cell repertoires in COVID-19 (dated by TCRdb to the early 2020s). With regard to the full study: Samples covering the acute and convalescent phases of COVID-19 were provided by collaborators in the United States, Italy and Spain. Nearly every sample came with metadata listing a de-identified subject ID, COVID-19 status, age in years and sex. Samples came from the ongoing ImmuneRACE study (first 160 participants) plus 1,254 subjects from 6 global collaborators. The prospective study material was composed of cDNA or gDNA derived from T cells, B-cell-depleted T cells, or PBMCs. Deeply sampled blood TCRbeta repertoires from subjects exposed to, actively infected with, or recovered from COVID-19 were included in the dataset. HLA class I and class II types, where available, came from metadata supplied by the sample provider rather than from assay-based typing. The repertoires were released in a freely available public database intended as a resource for research on the immune response to SARS-CoV-2.

V and J are trimmed by 5 bases and 4 bases, and the gene matches miss 10 bases of the junction. CDR1 and CDR2, per the germline V gene (reference sequence), are MNHEY and SMNVEV. The cysteine opens and the phenylalanine closes a CDR3 of 17 amino acids. Here the CDR3 DNA is all that survives: 51 bases in frame from base 1. TCRbeta CDR3 regions were amplified from genomic DNA by means of the immunoSEQ Assay, a bias-controlled multiplex PCR. From the authors' description of their analysis: The number of nucleated cells in each sample was estimated from the amplification of reference gene primers within the assay. To quantify the absolute abundance of each unique TCRbeta CDR3 rearrangement, sequence reads were collapsed and filtered. For each sample, productive Simpson clonality was calculated as the square root of Simpson's diversity index over productive rearrangements. Entries here come from immuneACCESS through TCRdb and include only in-frame sequences with V and J called. Some clones fail to appear in such tables; in the studies checked, an unresolved V gene covers under half of the shortfall, and the cause of the remainder is unknown. From that table come the V and J calls and clone size; the DNA was used to work out D and trimming. This sample lists 160,000 or so clones; 70% to 90% were detected once. Roughly 4% of the sample goes to the ten largest clones.

The investigation overall reported the following: How much clinical and demographic metadata was included differed by source and by participant, and the metadata was provided uncurated.

On this clone: The antigen it binds to is not known. Per-base quality was not reported, and no clone a single base away is much larger than it.

Whole blood was collected in K2EDTA tubes by collaborating institutions according to the institutions' own protocols. For TCRbeta analysis, collaborators shipped samples as frozen whole blood, isolated PBMCs, or DNA extracted from either of those sample types. The sequenced sample was peripheral blood. The receptor was derived from a woman in her sixties or seventies with acute or convalescent COVID-19. This chain is built from TRBV27 and TRBJ2-1; TRBD2 fits 11 bases in the junction. The CDR3 in this case is CASSNIPGLADYNEQFF. The nucleotide sequence reads TGTGCCAGCAGTAACATACCGGGACTAGCGGATTACAATGAGCAGTTCTTC.